This T cell receptor beta chain was found in a study of cytomegalovirus exposure and HLA in healthy donors. The PCR employed 60 Vbeta primers together with 13 Jbeta primers. In the authors' methods: Unique TCR beta chains totaled roughly 80 million in a later count, with roughly 10 million of them shared. This table comes from immunoSEQ multiplex PCR, and its TCRdb copy is limited to in-frame clones, with some not included. V, J and clone size reflect that table, while D and trimming were determined from the DNA. Altogether 150,000 to 180,000 clones are present, more than 75% being singletons, with the ten largest covering roughly 13%. Germline values: CDR1 MNHEY, CDR2 SMNVEV (reference sequence). The CDR3 spans 17 residues. Trimming pared 1 base from V and 7 bases from J, leaving 20 bases between. Note on this clone: Its specificity is not known.

Donors had nominal health at sampling but likely had unrecorded immune exposures. Study outcomes and limitations: An apparent linkage of common viral pathogens to several of the most significant clusters emerged in a later analysis. In the analysis, some V segments, TRBV6-2 and TRBV6-3 included, were excluded as indistinguishable.

V and J are TRBV27 and TRBJ2-1; weak D call: TRBD2 (6 bases). The source is a man younger than 45 in good health and CMV-seropositive. Sequenced: PBMCs. CDR3 DNA sequence: TGTGCCAGCAGTTTATTTCCCGCCCGACTAGAGAAAAATGAGCAGTTCTTC. Protein: CASSLFPARLEKNEQFF.